A single sample gave rise to the 25 T cell receptor beta chains below, sequenced in a study of regulatory T cells in long-lasting Graves disease. Through Arm-PCR of CDR3 regions and iRepertoire HTBI primers, TCR beta libraries were built. One entry per CDR3 protein, called by TCRdb with MiXCR from the multiplex PCR reads. This sample has a few hundred thousand distinct CDR3 sequences, with around 16% found just once. Sample time point: newly diagnosed GD, antithyroid drugs for less than 3 months. RNA extracted from PBMCs served as the sequencing template. The sample was also linked to a second study, of T cells in Graves' hyperthyroidism and ophthalmopathy.

The sequencing here drew on peripheral blood mononuclear cells (PBMCs), taken at new diagnosis, from a patient treated with antithyroid drugs. The receptors were gathered from a woman aged 18-30 years with Graves disease.

This clonotype was seen more than once but under ten times. The chain links TRBV4-1 to TRBJ2-2, with 8 bases that match TRBD2. The CDR3 consists of 17 residues. The junction had 12 bases not matched to a gene; V was cut back by 3 bases and J by 6 bases. Germline V gene data show CDR1 as MGHRA and CDR2 as YSYEKL. The CDR3: CASSQSPGLDLAGELFF. CDR3 bases: TGCGCCAGCAGCCAGTCGCCGGGACTAGATCTAGCCGGGGAGCTGTTTTTT.

This clonotype was seen many times. The J gene is TRBJ2-7, the V gene TRBV7-9; tentatively, D is TRBD1 or TRBD2 (5 bases each). CDR1 and CDR2 from the germline V gene are SEHNR and FQNEAQ (reference sequence). The CDR3 has 15 amino acids. V was clipped by 2 bases and J by 5 bases, with 16 bases between them. CDR3: CASSLMGTVGDEQYF. The CDR3 DNA is TGTGCCAGCAGCTTAATGGGGACGGTTGGGGACGAGCAGTACTTC.

This clonotype was counted at least ten times. The chain employs TRBV12-3 or TRBV12-4 and TRBJ1-6, with 7 bases that match TRBD1. This CDR3 is 15 amino acids long. The junction had 9 bases not matched to a gene; V was cut back by 6 bases and J by 7 bases. The CDR3 is CASSLRTGVNSPLHF. DNA for the CDR3: TGTGCCAGCAGCCTCAGAACAGGGGTAAATTCACCCCTCCACTTT.

This clonotype was recorded a few times. V gene TRBV7-9 combines with J gene TRBJ1-2; maybe TRBD1 (5 bases). Trimming removed 4 bases at V and 0 bases at J, with 12 bases between. The germline gives CDR1 SEHNR, CDR2 FQNEAQ (reference sequence). The CDR3 has 15 amino acids. CDR3 region: CASSSTGLANYGYTF. The CDR3 nucleotides read TGTGCCAGCAGCTCTACAGGCTTAGCTAACTATGGCTACACCTTC.

This clonotype was recorded many times. The chain is built from TRBV6-2 or TRBV6-3 and TRBJ2-7, with D possibly being TRBD1 (6 bases). Germline CDR1 is MNHEY and CDR2 is SVGEGT. This CDR3 spans 16 amino acids. The germline V and J ends were trimmed by 5 bases and 3 bases, with 20 bases remaining between them. This CDR3 is CASSDTGLLVDYEQYF. CDR3 nucleotides: TGTGCCAGCAGTGATACAGGGTTATTAGTCGACTACGAGCAGTACTTC.

This clonotype was picked up many times. This chain uses TRBV12-3 or TRBV12-4 with TRBJ2-1; the match to TRBD2 covers 11 bases. This CDR3 is built from 17 residues. V lost 0 bases to trimming and J lost 5 bases; unmatched junction nucleotides: 6. As DNA, the CDR3 is TGTGCCAGCAGTTTAGCCCTACTAGCGGGAGCGGACAATGAGCAGTTCTTC. Translating gives CASSLALLAGADNEQFF.

In its sample, this clonotype was seen a few times. This chain joins TRBV20-1 and TRBJ1-2; D is uncertain. The V gene lost 5 bases and the J gene lost 7 bases, with 20 bases spanning the gap. The germline gives CDR1 DFQATT, CDR2 SNEGSKA (reference sequence). This CDR3 region has 14 residues. Written as DNA, the CDR3 is TGCAGTGCTCTCAGCAACTATAACTATGGTGGCTACACCTTC. This translates into CSALSNYNYGGYTF.

This clonotype was seen a few times. Here the CDR3 DNA reads TGCAGTGCAGACGGGACATCAAACAGAAAAATTTCCCCGTACTTC. It yields the protein CSADGTSNRKISPYF. The rearrangement links TRBV20-1 to TRBJ2-7, with a weak D call TRBD1 (6 bases). The V end was cut by 6 bases, the J end by 12 bases, with 30 bases between. Per germline, CDR1 DFQATT and CDR2 SNEGSKA (reference sequence). CDR3 length: 15 residues.

The chain has TRBV11-2 and TRBJ1-3; D call uncertain. Germline V gene lookup returns CDR1 SGHAT and CDR2 FQNNGV. The V and J ends lost 0 bases and 3 bases respectively, with 6 bases between them. The length of the CDR3 is 14 residues. The CDR3 spells CASSLEAGGNTIYF. CDR3 coding DNA: TGTGCCAGCAGCTTAGAAGCGGGTGGAAACACCATATATTTT.

Notes on this clonotype: A much larger clone differs from this one at a single base, so this may be a read error. V and J are TRBV20-1 and TRBJ2-7, with D perhaps matching TRBD2 (7 bases). This CDR3 region has 16 residues. Germline V CDR1 and CDR2: DFQATT, SNEGSKA (reference sequence). Trimming took off 6 bases at V and 7 bases at J, with 28 bases between the two ends. CDR3 loop: CSADEGGASSYNEQYF. The CDR3 bases are TGCAGTGCGGATGAGGGGGGGGCGAGCTCCTACAATGAGCAGTACTTC.

This chain uses TRBV6-9 with TRBJ2-7, with 9 bases aligning to TRBD1. Germline V gene data show CDR1 as MNHGY and CDR2 as SVAAGI. The CDR3 totals 15 residues. J was trimmed by 2 bases and V by 3 bases; bases with no gene match: 5. CDR3 sequence: CASSYRGQGTYEQYF. The CDR3 DNA follows: TGTGCCAGCAGTTACCGAGGACAGGGGACCTACGAGCAGTACTTC.

This clonotype showed up many times. The genes are TRBV20-1 and TRBJ2-1, with 10 bases identical to TRBD1. The CDR3 is 17 residues long. Germline assignment: CDR1 DFQATT and CDR2 SNEGSKA (reference sequence). J was trimmed by 4 bases and V by 6 bases; bases with no gene match: 15. The CDR3 reads CSARDRGLHGGYNEQFF. The CDR3 region has the DNA TGCAGTGCCAGGGACAGGGGACTACATGGGGGATACAATGAGCAGTTCTTC.

This clonotype was picked up a small number of times. A read error may explain this, as a much larger clone is one base away. This chain joins TRBV27 and TRBJ1-1; the D is unclear. Trimming removed 6 bases from V and 0 bases from J, with 11 bases in between. Germline CDR1 reads MNHEY; CDR2 reads SMNVEV (reference sequence). The CDR3 extends over 14 amino acids. CDR3 sequence reads: CASSRRTVNTEAFF. The DNA of the CDR3 is TGTGCCAGCAGCCGACGGACGGTGAACACTGAAGCTTTCTTT.

This clonotype was counted at least ten times. The chain recombines TRBV7-2 with TRBJ2-1, with 7 bases identical to TRBD2. With 1 base clipped from V and 7 bases from J, the junction kept 7 bases outside the gene matches. Germline V gene sequence: CDR1 SGHTA, CDR2 FQGNSA. The CDR3 is 15 amino acids. CDR3: CASSLDSREWNEQFF. The CDR3 nucleotides are TGTGCCAGCAGCTTAGATTCGCGGGAGTGGAATGAGCAGTTCTTC.

In its sample, this clonotype was seen many times. The rearrangement joins TRBV5-6 to TRBJ1-2; 7 nucleotides align to TRBD1. The CDR3 has 14 amino acids. V shed 3 bases, J shed 3 bases, and the junction held 5 bases outside the gene matches. Germline loops: CDR1 SGHDT, CDR2 YYEEEE. The CDR3 DNA follows: TGTGCCAGCAGCTCCCAGGGGGTTGACTATGGCTACACCTTC. Translation gives CASSSQGVDYGYTF.

There are many counts of this clonotype. V usage is TRBV12-3 or TRBV12-4 and J usage is TRBJ2-1, with TRBD2 as a possible D gene (5 bases). Trimming shortened V by 6 bases and J by 9 bases, and 15 bases separated the two germline ends. This CDR3 region has 13 residues. DNA of the CDR3: TGTGCCAGCAGAAGAACAGAGGAGGCTGAGCAGTTCTTC. It encodes CASRRTEEAEQFF.

This clonotype has a count of ten or more. This rearrangement joins TRBV9 to TRBJ2-7, with a tentative D call TRBD2 (6 bases). Germline CDR1 is SGDLS and CDR2 is YYNGEE. V dropped 2 bases and J dropped 3 bases, with 15 bases sitting between them. The length of the CDR3 is 15 residues. CDR3 amino acids: CASSVSGDHNYEQYF. In DNA form, the CDR3 reads TGTGCCAGCAGCGTCTCGGGGGACCACAACTACGAGCAGTACTTC.

This clonotype was seen once. This chain uses TRBV12-3 or TRBV12-4 with TRBJ1-1; D call uncertain. Trimming stripped 4 bases from V and 5 bases from J, with 20 bases between. The CDR3 length is 16 residues. DNA of the CDR3: TGTGCCAGCAGTTATCCCAGGACGGTCTTGAGGACTGAAGCTTTCTTT. Its translation: CASSYPRTVLRTEAFF.

This clonotype was seen ten or more times. The genes are TRBV9 and TRBJ2-7; 7 nucleotides line up with TRBD1. CDR3 length: 14 residues. After removal of 1 base from V and 0 bases from J, the junction contained 1 base not matched to a gene. Germline V gene data show CDR1 as SGDLS and CDR2 as YYNGEE. In nucleotides, the CDR3 is TGTGCCAGCAGCGTAACAGGGGACTCCTACGAGCAGTACTTC. It codes for CASSVTGDSYEQYF.

This clonotype was counted at least ten times. The chain recombines TRBV28 with TRBJ2-1; D might be TRBD1 (5 bases). The V end lost 5 bases, the J end lost 0 bases, and 17 bases lay between the germline ends. This CDR3 contains 17 residues. The V gene's germline CDR1 is MDHEN and CDR2 SYDVKM. CDR3 in amino acids: CASSLPSLGPSYNEQFF. The CDR3 coding sequence is TGTGCCAGCAGTCTTCCTTCACTGGGGCCCTCCTACAATGAGCAGTTCTTC.

Turning to this clonotype: Possible read error: a much larger clone is one base away. V is TRBV5-8 and J is TRBJ2-3; no firm D call. CDR3 length: 13 amino acids. Germline CDR1 SGHTS, CDR2 YDEGEE. Here the CDR3 reads CASSLVHTDMQYF. CDR3 DNA: TGTGCCAGCAGCTTGGTTCACACAGATATGCAGTATTTT.

The sample holds many counts of this clonotype. The V and J genes are TRBV7-2 and TRBJ2-1, with 7 bases matching TRBD1. Trimming took 5 bases from V and 6 from J; bases not matched to a gene: 4. The CDR3 has 13 amino acids. Germline lookup yields CDR1 SGHTA and CDR2 FQGNSA. CDR3 bases: TGTGCCAGCAGCAGGAGACAGGGCAATGAGCAGTTCTTC. Residues: CASSRRQGNEQFF.

This clonotype was seen at least ten times. The chain has TRBV7-9 and TRBJ1-1, with D possibly matching TRBD1 (5 bases). The germline V and J ends were trimmed by 5 bases and 2 bases, with 27 bases remaining between them. Germline V gives CDR1 SEHNR, CDR2 FQNEAQ (reference sequence). The CDR3 runs to 19 residues. CDR3 in amino acids: CASSHRVAGDHDLNTEAFF. In nucleotides, the CDR3 is TGTGCCAGCAGCCACCGAGTCGCGGGGGACCATGATTTAAACACTGAAGCTTTCTTT.

This clonotype was recorded at least ten times. The chain uses TRBV2 and TRBJ2-5, with 10 bases aligning to TRBD2. With 5 bases clipped from V and 4 bases from J, the junction kept 7 bases outside the gene matches. This CDR3 is built from 15 residues. CDR1 and CDR2 from the germline V gene are SNHLY and FYNNEI. CDR3 DNA: TGTGCCAGCAGTCCCGGGACTAGCGATGGAGAGACCCAGTACTTC. This encodes CASSPGTSDGETQYF.

Many counts were recorded for this clonotype. DNA of the CDR3: TGCAGTGCTAGCCTTGGGTGGGGGACCTACAATGAGCAGTTCTTC. It is translated as CSASLGWGTYNEQFF. The V gene is TRBV20-1, the J gene TRBJ2-1; D could derive from TRBD1 or TRBD2 (5 bases each). Germline values: CDR1 DFQATT, CDR2 SNEGSKA (reference sequence). The ends were cut back, 3 bases at V and 2 bases at J, with 14 bases in the middle. The CDR3 has 15 residues.